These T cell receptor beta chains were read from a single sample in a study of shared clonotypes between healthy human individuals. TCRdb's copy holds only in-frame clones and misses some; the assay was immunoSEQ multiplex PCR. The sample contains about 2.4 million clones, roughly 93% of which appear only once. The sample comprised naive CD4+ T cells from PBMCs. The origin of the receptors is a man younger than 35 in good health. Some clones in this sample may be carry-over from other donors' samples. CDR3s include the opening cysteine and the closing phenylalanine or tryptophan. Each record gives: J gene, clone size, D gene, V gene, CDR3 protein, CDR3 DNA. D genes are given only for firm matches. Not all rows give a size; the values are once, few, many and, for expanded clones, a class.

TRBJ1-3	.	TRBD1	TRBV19	CASRPTATGQAGNTIYF	TGTGCCAGTAGACCAACAGCGACAGGGCAGGCTGGAAACACCATATATTTT
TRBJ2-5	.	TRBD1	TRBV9	CASSPGTGGQETQYF	TGTGCCAGCAGCCCCGGGACAGGGGGGCAAGAGACCCAGTACTTC
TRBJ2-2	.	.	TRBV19	CASRLGGAAGELFF	TGTGCCAGTAGGCTGGGGGGGGCAGCCGGGGAGCTGTTTTTT
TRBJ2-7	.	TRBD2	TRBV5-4	CASSFGGLAGSYEQYF	TGTGCCAGCAGCTTCGGAGGACTAGCGGGGTCCTACGAGCAGTACTTC
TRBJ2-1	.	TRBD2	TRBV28	CASSSLGGRGGVLDEQFF	TGTGCCAGCAGTTCCCTTGGAGGTCGCGGGGGGGTTTTAGATGAGCAGTTCTTC
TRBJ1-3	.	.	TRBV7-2	CASSFLSTGNTIYF	TGTGCCAGCAGCTTCCTCTCAACTGGAAACACCATATATTTT
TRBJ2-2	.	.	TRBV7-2	CASSFRTGNTGELFF	TGTGCCAGCAGCTTTAGGACGGGGAACACCGGGGAGCTGTTTTTT
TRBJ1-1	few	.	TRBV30	CAWNLAGAEAFF	TGTGCCTGGAACCTAGCGGGGGCTGAAGCTTTCTTT
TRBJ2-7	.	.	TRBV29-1	CSVATGSGLEQYF	TGCAGCGTTGCCACCGGGTCCGGACTCGAGCAGTACTTC
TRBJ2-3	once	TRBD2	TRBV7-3	CASSLNPSGTTDTQYF	TGTGCCAGCAGCTTAAATCCTAGCGGGACAACAGATACGCAGTATTTT
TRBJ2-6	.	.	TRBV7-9	CASSFLPGSSGANVLTF	TGTGCCAGCAGCTTTCTCCCGGGGAGCTCTGGGGCCAACGTCCTGACTTTC
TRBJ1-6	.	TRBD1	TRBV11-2	CASSLLRGSRTPLHF	TGTGCCAGCAGCTTACTCAGGGGGTCCCGAACACCCCTCCACTTT
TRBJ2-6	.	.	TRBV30	CAWSGLTGANVLTF	TGTGCCTGGAGTGGTCTCACTGGGGCCAACGTCCTGACTTTC
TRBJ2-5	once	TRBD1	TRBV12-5	CASGLGKGTGEETQYF	TGTGCTAGTGGTTTGGGTAAGGGGACAGGGGAGGAGACCCAGTACTTC
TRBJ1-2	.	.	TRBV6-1	CASSEGWDVIYGYTF	TGTGCCAGCAGTGAAGGATGGGATGTAATTTATGGCTACACCTTC
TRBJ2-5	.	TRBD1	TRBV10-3	CATIQGQGKETQYF	TGTGCCACCATCCAAGGACAGGGAAAAGAGACCCAGTACTTC
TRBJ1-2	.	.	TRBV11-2	CASSNRDAHLWGYTF	TGTGCCAGCAGTAACCGGGACGCCCACCTTTGGGGCTACACCTTC
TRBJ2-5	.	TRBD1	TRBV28	CASSFPRTGGYQETQYF	TGTGCCAGCAGTTTTCCACGGACAGGGGGTTACCAAGAGACCCAGTACTTC
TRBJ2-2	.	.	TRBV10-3	CAIRETGELFF	TGTGCCATCAGGGAGACCGGGGAGCTGTTTTTT
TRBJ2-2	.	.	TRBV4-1	CASSQAVSANTGELFF	TGCGCCAGCAGCCAAGCGGTTAGCGCGAACACCGGGGAGCTGTTTTTT
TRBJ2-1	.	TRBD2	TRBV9	CASSPPSGALYNEQFF	TGTGCCAGCAGCCCCCCCAGCGGGGCACTTTACAATGAGCAGTTCTTC
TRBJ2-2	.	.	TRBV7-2	CASSTRGVPGELFF	TGTGCCAGCAGCACCAGGGGTGTTCCTGGGGAGCTGTTTTTT
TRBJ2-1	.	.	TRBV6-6	CASSWGRDPGFGEQFF	TGTGCCAGCAGTTGGGGGCGGGACCCGGGTTTTGGGGAGCAGTTCTTC
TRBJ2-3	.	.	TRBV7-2	CASSPHPTDTQYF	TGTGCCAGCAGCCCCCACCCCACAGATACGCAGTATTTT